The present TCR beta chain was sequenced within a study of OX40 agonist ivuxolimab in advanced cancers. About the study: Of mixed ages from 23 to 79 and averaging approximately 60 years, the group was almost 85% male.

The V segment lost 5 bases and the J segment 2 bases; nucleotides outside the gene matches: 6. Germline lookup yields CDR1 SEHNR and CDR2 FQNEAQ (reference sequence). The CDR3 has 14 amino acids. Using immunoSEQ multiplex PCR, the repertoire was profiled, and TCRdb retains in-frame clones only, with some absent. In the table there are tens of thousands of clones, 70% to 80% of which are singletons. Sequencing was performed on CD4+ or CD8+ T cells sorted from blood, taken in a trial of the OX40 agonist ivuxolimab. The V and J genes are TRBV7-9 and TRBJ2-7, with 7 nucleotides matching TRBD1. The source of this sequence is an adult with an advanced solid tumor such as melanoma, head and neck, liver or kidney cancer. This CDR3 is CASSPQGRTYEQYF. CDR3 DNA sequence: TGTGCCAGCAGCCCACAGGGGCGCACCTACGAGCAGTACTTC.